The following is a T cell receptor beta chain sequence with its context. The repertoire was sequenced with immunoSEQ multiplex PCR; TCRdb's copy has only in-frame clones and lacks some. Among 1.5 million to 1.9 million clones, 95% to 99% were seen once, and the ten largest hold roughly 0.45%. The data originate from a study of shared clonotypes between healthy human individuals. The V gene's germline CDR1 is SGHRS and CDR2 YFSETQ. Trimming left V 2 bases short and J 0 bases short, with 17 bases between. The length of the CDR3 is 17 residues. The sequence derives from a man aged 30-40 years in good health. Sequenced material: naive CD4+ T cells sorted from blood. Described subset: CD45RA+ positively selected. J is TRBJ1-1 and V is TRBV5-1; tentative D call: TRBD1 (5 bases). CDR3 in amino acids: CASSLSRTGPMNTEAFF. CDR3 in DNA: TGCGCCAGCAGCTTAAGTCGAACAGGCCCAATGAACACTGAAGCTTTCTTT. Using reference TRBV5-1 and TRBJ1-1 for the parts outside the CDR3, the full variable domain is KAGVTQTPRYLIKTRGQQVTLSCSPISGHRSVSWYQQTPGQGLQFLFEYFSETQRNKGNFPGRFSGRQFSNSRSEMNVSTLELGDSALYLCASSLSRTGPMNTEAFFGQGTRLTVV.